This is a list of T cell receptor beta chains from one sample in a study of T cells after yellow fever vaccination. From the 5' RACE reads, TCRdb called clonotypes with MiXCR, one entry per CDR3 protein. The sample carries tens of thousands of distinct CDR3 sequences, about 7.4% recorded once. The material sequenced was CD8+ T cells sorted from PBMCs, taken less than 16 days after the first yellow fever vaccination. These receptors were collected from a man between 18 and 29 years old who received the YFV17D yellow fever vaccine. Both conserved end residues are part of each CDR3. The order of the fields is V gene, D gene, J gene, clone size, CDR3 protein, CDR3 DNA. D genes are given only for firm matches. The size of a clone is reported for some rows only, either as once, few or many, or as a class for expanded clones.

>TRBV5-1|NA|TRBJ1-5|once
CAGSEGRMREHQPQHF
TGCGCCGGCAGCGAAGGACGTATGCGGGAGCATCAGCCCCAGCATTTT
>TRBV4-2|TRBD2|TRBJ2-1|NA
CASSPGALAGGRADEQFF
TGTGCCAGCAGCCCGGGGGCGCTAGCGGGGGGCCGGGCCGATGAGCAGTTCTTC
>TRBV7-2|TRBD2|TRBJ2-1|many
CASSQLISGGKFF
TGTGCCAGCAGCCAGCTAATTAGCGGGGGGAAGTTCTTC
>TRBV6-2/TRBV6-3|TRBD1|TRBJ2-3|many
CASSSGQGATDTQYF
TGTGCCAGCAGCTCCGGGCAGGGGGCAACAGATACGCAGTATTTT
>TRBV30|NA|TRBJ2-5|many
CAWEGFQETQYF
TGTGCCTGGGAGGGTTTTCAAGAGACCCAGTACTTC
>TRBV6-5|NA|TRBJ1-3|many
CASSNGNRVTGNTIYF
TGTGCCAGCTCAAATGGGAACAGGGTTACTGGAAACACCATATATTTT
>TRBV20-1|NA|TRBJ2-1|many
CSARKPGRDNNEQFF
TGCAGTGCTAGAAAACCGGGACGGGACAACAATGAGCAGTTCTTC
>TRBV12-3/TRBV12-4|NA|TRBJ2-3|many
CASSFGGGYDTQYF
TGTGCCAGCAGTTTTGGAGGGGGCTACGATACGCAGTATTTT
>TRBV11-2|TRBD1|TRBJ2-6|few
CASSYPPGQGADGANVLTF
TGTGCCAGCAGCTACCCGCCAGGACAGGGGGCGGATGGGGCCAACGTCCTGACTTTC
>TRBV29-1|TRBD2|TRBJ2-3|many
CSVEDRGGVTFDTQYF
TGCAGCGTTGAAGATCGGGGAGGGGTAACCTTCGATACGCAGTATTTT
>TRBV27|TRBD1|TRBJ1-6|many
CASRRDSPPSPLHF
TGTGCCAGCAGAAGGGACAGTCCTCCTTCACCCCTCCACTTT
>TRBV9|TRBD2|TRBJ2-2|many
CASSVASGVTGELFF
TGTGCCAGCAGCGTAGCTAGCGGAGTCACCGGGGAGCTGTTTTTT
>TRBV27|NA|TRBJ2-7|few
CASSFAGVRYEQYF
TGTGCCAGCAGTTTTGCAGGGGTTCGCTACGAGCAGTACTTC
>TRBV7-8|NA|TRBJ1-1|many
CASSLARRGTEAFF
TGTGCCAGCAGCTTAGCGCGCAGGGGCACTGAAGCTTTCTTT
>TRBV4-1|NA|TRBJ2-5|many
CASSQVVHPRETQYF
TGCGCCAGCAGCCAAGTGGTTCACCCCAGGGAGACCCAGTACTTC
>TRBV6-2/TRBV6-3|NA|TRBJ2-1|many
CATLRTDSRGEQFF
TGTGCCACCCTCAGGACAGATTCACGGGGTGAGCAGTTCTTC
>TRBV9|NA|TRBJ1-3|many
CASGGVGPYTIYF
TGTGCCAGCGGGGGTGTCGGGCCCTACACCATATATTTT
>TRBV6-5|NA|TRBJ1-4|many
CASSYLANEKLFF
TGTGCCAGCAGTTATTTGGCTAATGAAAAACTGTTTTTT
>TRBV6-5|TRBD2|TRBJ2-1|many
CASSYSPSGGAYNEQFF
TGTGCCAGCAGTTACTCCCCTAGCGGGGGGGCTTACAATGAGCAGTTCTTC
>TRBV11-2|NA|TRBJ2-3|many
CASSLRGGIVDTQYF
TGTGCCAGCAGCCTTCGTGGGGGGATTGTAGATACGCAGTATTTT
>TRBV9|NA|TRBJ1-5|many
CASSAFEYQPQHF
TGTGCCAGCAGTGCTTTCGAGTATCAGCCCCAGCATTTT
>TRBV6-1|NA|TRBJ2-7|many
CASSEATGIAYEQYF
TGTGCCAGCAGTGAAGCCACAGGGATTGCCTACGAGCAGTACTTC
>TRBV7-2|NA|TRBJ2-3|NA
CASSLAWGGGDTDTQYF
TGTGCCAGCAGCTTAGCGTGGGGGGGGGGCGACACAGATACGCAGTATTTT
>TRBV15|NA|TRBJ2-1|many
CATSSSTGSSYNEQFF
TGTGCCACCAGCAGTTCTACAGGGAGCTCCTACAATGAGCAGTTCTTC
>TRBV19|NA|TRBJ2-7|many
CASSSRRTGYEQYF
TGTGCCAGTAGTTCCCGCCGAACAGGGTACGAGCAGTACTTC
>TRBV4-1|TRBD1|TRBJ1-4|NA
CASSPQGPGGVANEKLFF
TGCGCCAGCAGCCCCCAAGGTCCAGGGGGAGTAGCTAATGAAAAACTGTTTTTT
>TRBV5-6|NA|TRBJ2-5|many
CASSLLGTQYF
TGTGCCAGCAGCTTATTGGGGACCCAGTACTTC
>TRBV12-3/TRBV12-4|NA|TRBJ2-5|many
CASNLGGPETQYF
TGTGCCAGCAATCTTGGAGGGCCCGAGACCCAGTACTTC
>TRBV11-2|NA|TRBJ1-1|many
CASSDLSGAFF
TGTGCCAGCAGCGACTTGTCTGGGGCTTTCTTT
>TRBV6-5|TRBD1|TRBJ1-4|NA
CASQGADRGYEKLFF
TGTGCCAGCCAAGGGGCCGACAGGGGGTATGAAAAACTGTTTTTT
>TRBV2|NA|TRBJ2-3|many
CASSPGTFDTQYF
TGTGCCAGCAGTCCCGGGACCTTTGATACGCAGTATTTT
>TRBV7-6|TRBD2|TRBJ2-3|many
CASSLGGGRADTQYF
TGTGCCAGCAGCTTAGGCGGGGGGCGAGCAGATACGCAGTATTTT
>TRBV5-8|NA|TRBJ2-7|NA
CASGLGRTYEQYF
TGTGCCAGCGGCCTGGGGCGCACCTACGAGCAGTACTTC
>TRBV9|NA|TRBJ2-3|many
CASSGESRDTQYF
TGTGCCAGCAGCGGAGAGTCCCGGGATACGCAGTATTTT
>TRBV24-1|TRBD1|TRBJ2-3|many
CATEGQGADTQYF
TGTGCCACCGAGGGACAGGGGGCAGATACGCAGTATTTT
>TRBV4-1|TRBD1|TRBJ1-1|NA
CASSQYSTGSTEAFF
TGCGCCAGCAGCCAATACTCGACAGGGTCCACTGAAGCTTTCTTT
>TRBV7-2|TRBD2|TRBJ2-1|medium-sized
CASSPGLAGNNEQFF
TGTGCCAGCAGCCCCGGACTAGCGGGGAACAATGAGCAGTTCTTC
>TRBV7-9|NA|TRBJ1-2|many
CASSMGPGNYGYTF
TGTGCCAGCAGTATGGGGCCCGGAAACTATGGCTACACCTTC
>TRBV4-1|TRBD1|TRBJ2-7|many
CASSQVGTGGLYEQYF
TGCGCCAGCAGCCAGGTCGGGACAGGGGGACTCTACGAGCAGTACTTC
>TRBV4-1|NA|TRBJ2-1|many
CASSAEGQSYNEQFF
TGCGCCAGCAGCGCAGAAGGGCAATCCTACAATGAGCAGTTCTTC
>TRBV6-1|TRBD2|TRBJ2-3|many
CASSGTSGADVADTQYF
TGTGCCAGCAGTGGGACTAGCGGGGCAGACGTGGCAGATACGCAGTATTTT
>TRBV7-9|NA|TRBJ1-2|many
CASSSGGYYGYTF
TGTGCCAGCAGCTCTGGGGGGTACTATGGCTACACCTTC
>TRBV5-1|NA|TRBJ2-4|many
CASSLEGALAKNIQYF
TGCGCCAGCAGCTTGGAAGGGGCACTAGCCAAAAACATTCAGTACTTC
>TRBV15|TRBD1|TRBJ2-1|NA
CATGDGQGSSEQFF
TGTGCCACCGGGGACGGACAGGGGTCAAGTGAGCAGTTCTTC
>TRBV7-2|NA|TRBJ2-1|many
CASSFRTRQSEQFF
TGTGCCAGCAGCTTCCGTACTCGGCAAAGTGAGCAGTTCTTC
>TRBV2|TRBD2|TRBJ2-1|NA
CASSEASYGGADEQFF
TGTGCCAGCAGTGAAGCTTCGTACGGGGGGGCCGATGAGCAGTTCTTC
>TRBV4-3|NA|TRBJ2-6|many
CASSHDLGSGANVLTF
TGCGCCAGCAGCCATGATTTGGGCTCTGGGGCCAACGTCCTGACTTTC
>TRBV7-9|NA|TRBJ2-3|few
CASSFIRGGATDTQYF
TGTGCCAGCAGCTTCATCCGTGGGGGGGCGACAGATACGCAGTATTTT
>TRBV7-6|NA|TRBJ2-1|many
CASSLFSSYNEQFF
TGTGCCAGCAGCTTATTTTCCTCCTACAATGAGCAGTTCTTC
>TRBV7-9|NA|TRBJ2-7|many
CASSLYREQYF
TGTGCCAGCAGCTTATATAGAGAGCAGTACTTC
>TRBV7-6|NA|TRBJ1-6|many
CASSLEQGSSPLHF
TGTGCCAGCAGCTTAGAACAGGGATCTTCACCCCTCCACTTT
>TRBV11-2|NA|TRBJ2-3|many
CASSSPQAGVDTQYF
TGTGCCAGCAGCTCCCCACAGGCTGGGGTAGATACGCAGTATTTT
>TRBV2|NA|TRBJ2-1|many
CASSVGEYNEQFF
TGTGCCAGCAGTGTAGGAGAGTACAATGAGCAGTTCTTC